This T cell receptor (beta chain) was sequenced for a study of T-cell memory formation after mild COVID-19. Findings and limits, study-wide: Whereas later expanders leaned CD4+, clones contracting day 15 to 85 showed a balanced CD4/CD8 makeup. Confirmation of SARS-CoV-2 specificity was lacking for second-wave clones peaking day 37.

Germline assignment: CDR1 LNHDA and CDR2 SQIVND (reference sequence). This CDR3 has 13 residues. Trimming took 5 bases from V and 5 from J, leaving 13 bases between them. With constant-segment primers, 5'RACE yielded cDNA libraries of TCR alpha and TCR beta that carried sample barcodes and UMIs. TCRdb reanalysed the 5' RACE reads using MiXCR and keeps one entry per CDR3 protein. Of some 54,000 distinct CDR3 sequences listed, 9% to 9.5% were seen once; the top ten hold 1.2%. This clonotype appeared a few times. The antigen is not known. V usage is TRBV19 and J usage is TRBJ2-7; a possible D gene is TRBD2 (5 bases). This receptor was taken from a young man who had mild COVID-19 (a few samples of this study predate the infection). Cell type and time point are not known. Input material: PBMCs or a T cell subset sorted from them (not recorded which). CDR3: CASSFPLGDEQYF. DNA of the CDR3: TGTGCCAGTAGTTTCCCCCTGGGAGACGAGCAGTACTTC.